Sequencing of this T cell receptor (beta chain) was carried out in a study of T cell responses to AZD1222 COVID-19 vaccine. Broader study findings: A rise in Spike-specific TCR breadth and depth followed two AZD1222 doses. Seropositive at baseline were only six or seven AZD1222 recipients. Clonal diversity was possibly underestimated; the donors were predominantly white British and more often female.

With regard to this clone: Its target is unknown.

Profiled with immunoSEQ multiplex PCR; TCRdb holds only in-frame clones, not every one. The sample yields 150,000 or so clones, roughly nine tenths seen once. Pooling of second doses given at about 4 or about 12 weeks was done. Trimming cost V 3 bases and J 5 bases, with 7 bases left between them. This CDR3 spans 12 amino acids. The germline V gene has CDR1 LGHDT and CDR2 YNNKEL (reference sequence). The clonotype comes from an adult who received the AZD1222 COVID-19 vaccine. This chain connects TRBV3-1 (or the pseudogene TRBV3-2) to TRBJ2-5; D might be TRBD2 (5 bases). The material sequenced was peripheral blood, taken 28 days after the second AZD1222 dose. CDR3 region: CASSHGEETQYF. The CDR3 bases are TGTGCCAGCAGCCACGGGGAGGAGACCCAGTACTTC.